The 32 T cell receptor beta chains below were found in one sample sequenced in a study of blood T cell repertoires in COVID-19. TCRdb's copy holds only in-frame clones and misses some; the assay was immunoSEQ multiplex PCR. Here the sample spans approximately 200,000 clones, around 75% being singletons. The specimen sequenced was peripheral blood. The receptors shown here come from a human donor in a cohort sampled during active COVID-19.

In this sample, this clone turned up once. The chain employs TRBV28 and TRBJ2-7, with unresolved D. Germline values: CDR1 MDHEN, CDR2 SYDVKM. V dropped 8 bases and J dropped 3 bases, with 8 bases sitting between them. The CDR3 is 11 residues long. CDR3 DNA sequence: TGTGCCAGCGGTTACTTCTACGAGCAGTACTTC. Encoded protein: CASGYFYEQYF.

The CDR3 sequence is CASNLPGGGGETQYF. The CDR3 coding sequence is TGTGCCAGCAACCTCCCTGGGGGAGGAGGAGAGACCCAGTACTTC. The chain carries TRBV7-9 and TRBJ2-5; the D gene is possibly TRBD2 (6 bases). Germline V gene lookup returns CDR1 SEHNR and CDR2 FQNEAQ (reference sequence). The CDR3 is made up of 15 amino acids. The germline V and J ends were trimmed by 7 bases and 4 bases, with 19 bases remaining between them.

V gene TRBV14 combines with J gene TRBJ2-3, with unresolved D. CDR3 length equals 13 residues. The germline gives CDR1 SGHDN, CDR2 FVKESK. V lost 3 bases and J 1 base, leaving 5 bases between the germline ends. The CDR3 coding sequence is TGTGCCAGCAGCCAGATAGGCACAGATACGCAGTATTTT. This encodes CASSQIGTDTQYF. Variable domain in full (rest from reference TRBV14 and TRBJ2-3): EAGVTQFPSHSVIEKGQTVTLRCDPISGHDNLYWYRRVMGKEIKFLLHFVKESKQDESGMPNNRFLAERTGGTYSTLKVQPAELEDSGVYFCASSQIGTDTQYFGPGTRLTVL.

The J gene is TRBJ1-4, the V gene TRBV7-6, with 10 nucleotides matching TRBD1. The germline V gene encodes CDR1 SGHVS and CDR2 FNYEAQ. The CDR3 contains 15 residues. Trimming took 3 bases from V and 7 from J; bases not matched to a gene: 5. CDR3 DNA: TGTGCCAGCAGCTTGACAGGGGGCGTTGCTGAAAAACTGTTTTTT. Residues: CASSLTGGVAEKLFF.

The chain couples TRBV29-1 to TRBJ1-2; possible D gene TRBD1, 5 bases. The CDR3 runs to 12 residues. V shed 0 bases and J shed 5 bases, with 7 bases lying between them. Germline lookup yields CDR1 SQVTM and CDR2 ANQGSEA. The CDR3 region is CSVEEEGYGYTF. The CDR3 DNA reads TGCAGCGTTGAAGAGGAGGGGTATGGCTACACCTTC.

This chain links TRBV4-1 with TRBJ2-1, with D unclear. There are 11 residues in the CDR3. V lost 5 bases and J lost 8, with 7 bases in between. Per the germline V gene, CDR1 is MGHRA and CDR2 is YSYEKL. CDR3 sequence (DNA): TGCGCCAGCAGCTGGGCCCATGAGCAGTTCTTC. As protein: CASSWAHEQFF.

The rearrangement links TRBV28 to TRBJ2-7, with 10 bases that match TRBD2. The V gene end was trimmed by 7 bases and the J gene end by 3 bases; junction bases not matched to a gene: 3. The CDR3 spans 13 residues. Germline loops: CDR1 MDHEN, CDR2 SYDVKM. CDR3 nucleotides: TGTGCCAGCAAACTAGCGGGGTACTACGAGCAGTACTTC. This codes for CASKLAGYYEQYF.

This clone was found once. The gene calls are TRBV11-2 and TRBJ2-1; TRBD2 matches 9 bases. Germline CDR1 reads SGHAT; CDR2 reads FQNNGV. Unmatched junction bases numbered 8, after V lost 2 bases and J lost 9 bases. The CDR3 covers 15 residues. The CDR3 DNA reads as TGTGCCAGCAGCTTACAGGCGGGAGGGCCAGGTGAGCAGTTCTTC. Protein product: CASSLQAGGPGEQFF.

This clone turned up a few times. In DNA, the CDR3 is TGCGCCAGCAGCCCCGACAGGAAAGTCTACGAGCAGTACTTC. Translated, it gives CASSPDRKVYEQYF. This rearrangement joins TRBV4-3 to TRBJ2-7; D is perhaps TRBD1 (6 bases). With 4 bases removed from V and 3 bases from J, the gap between germline ends came to 13 bases. CDR1 LGHNA and CDR2 YSLEER come from the germline V gene. The CDR3 is 14 residues long.

This clone was seen only once. CDR3 nucleotides: TGTGCCAGCAGCCCGGGGACAGAAGGTGAAGCTTTCTTT. Translation gives CASSPGTEGEAFF. V and J are TRBV7-3 and TRBJ1-1; 7 bases are shared with TRBD1. Germline CDR1 reads SGHTA; CDR2 reads FQGTGA. The CDR3 extends over 13 amino acids. Trimming at V came to 5 bases and at J to 7 bases, leaving 7 bases not matched to a gene.

This clone was seen only a few times. The V call is TRBV5-6, the J call TRBJ2-7, with TRBD1 as a possible D gene (5 bases). There are 13 residues in the CDR3. V was clipped by 4 bases and J by 1 base, with 9 bases between them. Germline V gene lookup returns CDR1 SGHDT and CDR2 YYEEEE. The DNA for the CDR3 is TGTGCCAGCAGCCAAGACAGATCCTACGAGCAGTACTTC. This encodes CASSQDRSYEQYF.

The V call is TRBV6-2 or TRBV6-3, the J call TRBJ2-3, with TRBD2 matching over 7 bases. The CDR3 has 14 amino acids. V was clipped by 5 bases and J by 4 bases; unmatched bases: 6. Germline V gene sequence: CDR1 MNHEY, CDR2 SVGEGT. CDR3 sequence (DNA): TGTGCCAGCAGTCGCACCGCGGGGGCAGATACGCAGTATTTT. Translation gives CASSRTAGADTQYF.

The chain is built from TRBV13 and TRBJ2-2, with TRBD1 matching over 9 bases. The CDR3 runs to 14 residues. CDR1 is PRHDT and CDR2 is FYEKMQ in the germline V gene (reference sequence). V lost 2 bases, J lost 14 bases, and 9 bases stayed unmatched. CDR3 protein: CASSLPGQGRQLFF. DNA for the CDR3: TGTGCCAGCAGCTTACCGGGACAGGGCCGGCAACTGTTTTTT.

This clone was picked up one time. The CDR3 sequence is CASSTGGYVGGYTF. In DNA form, the CDR3 reads TGTGCCAGCTCAACGGGGGGGTACGTGGGAGGCTACACCTTC. This chain connects TRBV3-1 (or the pseudogene TRBV3-2) to TRBJ1-2; D is possibly TRBD1 (5 bases). The germline CDR1 and CDR2 sequences are LGHDT and YNNKEL (reference sequence). The ends were cut back, 8 bases at V and 8 bases at J, with 21 bases in the middle. This CDR3 has 14 residues.

This clone has a handful of counts. The chain is built from TRBV12-5 and TRBJ2-5; D call uncertain. Germline V CDR1 and CDR2: LGHNT, FRNRAP. CDR3 length equals 17 residues. Between the trimmed V and J ends, which lost 0 bases and 6 bases, there was a span of 20 bases. In nucleotides, the CDR3 is TGTGCTAGTGGTTTGGTATCGGTAGGTGGGCCCTCTCAGACCCAGTACTTC. This gives the protein CASGLVSVGGPSQTQYF.

The table lists this clone with a count of one. CDR3 in amino acids: CASSYYPRSYEQYF. The CDR3 DNA follows: TGTGCCAGCAGTTACTATCCGAGATCCTACGAGCAGTACTTC. V usage is TRBV6-5 and J usage is TRBJ2-7; no clear D. The CDR3 consists of 14 residues. V lost 1 base, J lost 1 base, and 8 bases lay in between. The germline gives CDR1 MNHEY, CDR2 SVGAGI.

This chain connects TRBV21-1 to TRBJ1-2; the listed D gene, TRBD1, was not tested against the DNA. TRBV21-1 represents a pseudogene. This CDR3 region has 13 residues. The CDR3 here is CASRGTADHGYTF. The CDR3 region has the DNA TGTGCCAGCAGGGGGACAGCAGACCATGGCTACACCTTC.

This clone was observed a handful of times. The V call is TRBV6-5, the J call TRBJ1-2, with D tentatively TRBD1 (6 bases). The ends were cut back, 2 bases at V and 7 bases at J, with 11 bases in the middle. Per the germline V gene, CDR1 is MNHEY and CDR2 is SVGAGI. This CDR3 contains 13 residues. CDR3 amino acids: CASSYPAGAGYTF. For the CDR3, the DNA is TGTGCCAGCAGTTACCCGGCAGGGGCTGGCTACACCTTC.

CDR3 nucleotides: TGTGCCAGCAGCATCGCCGGGACATTCAACTATGGCTACACCTTC. Translating gives CASSIAGTFNYGYTF. The chain uses TRBV5-5 and TRBJ1-2; a weak D match, TRBD1 (6 bases). Trimming shortened V by 4 bases and J by 2 bases, and 15 bases separated the two germline ends. CDR1 is SGHKS, CDR2 YYEKEE, per germline (reference sequence). The CDR3 loop spans 15 amino acids.

The rearrangement uses TRBV3-1 (or the pseudogene TRBV3-2) and TRBJ2-3; TRBD2 matches at 7 bases. The V gene's germline CDR1 is LGHDT and CDR2 YNNKEL (reference sequence). With 8 bases clipped from V and 1 base from J, the junction kept 21 bases outside the gene matches. The CDR3 loop spans 19 amino acids. The CDR3 sequence: CASSPLQWRAAGGTDTQYF. CDR3 coding DNA: TGTGCCAGCTCACCCCTTCAATGGAGGGCCGCGGGGGGCACAGATACGCAGTATTTT.

This clone was observed a handful of times. This chain uses TRBV18 with TRBJ1-5, with 9 bases that match TRBD1. This CDR3 is 16 amino acids long. J gave up 0 bases and V 2 bases, and 2 bases lay outside the gene matches. In germline, CDR1 is KGHSH, CDR2 LQKENI. The CDR3 sequence: CASSPRTGDSNQPQHF. CDR3 bases: TGTGCCAGCTCACCAAGGACAGGGGATAGCAATCAGCCCCAGCATTTT.

The chain combines TRBV27 with TRBJ1-2, with 10 bases matching TRBD1. CDR1 is MNHEY, CDR2 SMNVEV, per germline (reference sequence). The CDR3 spans 14 residues. V was pared by 5 bases and J by 4 bases, with 4 bases of the junction left unmatched. CDR3: CASSLTGGAYGYTF. The CDR3 region has the DNA TGTGCCAGCAGTCTGACAGGGGGCGCCTATGGCTACACCTTC.

As to this clone: An end of the junction differs from the germline gene, which may be a read error. The rearrangement links TRBV27 to TRBJ1-2; the match to TRBD1 covers 8 bases. This CDR3 has 16 residues. Per the germline V gene, CDR1 is MNHEY and CDR2 is SMNVEV (reference sequence). CDR3 sequence reads: CANSLGTGTGTSGYTF. CDR3 in DNA: TGTGCCAACAGTCTGGGGACCGGGACAGGAACGAGCGGCTACACCTTC.

The rearrangement joins TRBV4-3 to TRBJ2-7; D is unclear. Per germline, CDR1 LGHNA and CDR2 YSLEER. V lost 0 bases, J lost 1 base, and 13 bases lay in between. The CDR3 length is 16 residues. In DNA form, the CDR3 reads TGCGCCAGCAGCCAAGAAGTGAGAGCGTTATCCTACGAGCAGTACTTC. This gives the protein CASSQEVRALSYEQYF.

The chain employs TRBV5-1 and TRBJ2-7; 16 bases are shared with TRBD2. The germline CDR1 and CDR2 sequences are SGHRS and YFSETQ. The CDR3 is made up of 19 amino acids. J was trimmed by 2 bases and V by 3 bases; bases with no gene match: 11. In DNA, the CDR3 is TGCGCCAGCAGCTCGGGACAGGGGACTAGCGGGAGGGCCACCTACGAGCAGTACTTC. Translating it yields CASSSGQGTSGRATYEQYF.

This clone was counted ten times or more. The genes are TRBV27 and TRBJ2-3; 12 bases match TRBD2. Trimming removed 5 bases from V and 4 bases from J; junction bases left unmatched: 7. CDR3 length equals 16 residues. Per germline, CDR1 MNHEY and CDR2 SMNVEV (reference sequence). The CDR3 spells CASSPPSGRDPDTQYF. The CDR3 coding sequence is TGTGCCAGCAGTCCACCTAGCGGGAGGGATCCAGATACGCAGTATTTT.

The V and J genes are TRBV5-8 and TRBJ1-4, with a possible D match to TRBD1 (5 bases). Germline V gene lookup returns CDR1 SGHTS and CDR2 YDEGEE. V was clipped by 3 bases and J by 4 bases, with 13 bases between them. The CDR3 is 15 residues long. CDR3 amino acids: CASSSKPGVNEKLFF. The CDR3 DNA sequence: TGTGCCAGCAGCTCAAAACCGGGGGTTAATGAAAAACTGTTTTTT. Supplemented by reference TRBV5-8 and TRBJ1-4, the full variable domain reads EAGVTQSPTHLIKTRGQQATLRCSPISGHTSVYWYQQALGLGLQFLLWYDEGEERNRGNFPPRFSGRQFPNYSSELNVNALELEDSALYLCASSSKPGVNEKLFFGSGTQLSVL.

The chain couples TRBV4-1 to TRBJ1-5, with D tentatively TRBD1 (6 bases). The CDR3 is 16 amino acids. Germline values: CDR1 MGHRA, CDR2 YSYEKL. The V end lost 3 bases, the J end lost 3 bases, and 15 bases lay between the germline ends. CDR3 protein: CASSQPLQGPNQPQHF. CDR3 nucleotides: TGCGCCAGCAGCCAGCCTTTACAGGGTCCCAATCAGCCCCAGCATTTT.

The genes are TRBV24-1 and TRBJ2-7; D is perhaps TRBD1 (6 bases). Deletions cut 7 bases from V and 6 bases from J, with 12 bases between. This CDR3 contains 12 residues. Germline V gives CDR1 KGHDR, CDR2 SFDVKD. The CDR3 coding sequence is TGTGCCACCAGAGACTCGACAGGCGAGCAGTACTTC. Residues: CATRDSTGEQYF.

V usage is TRBV4-3 and J usage is TRBJ1-6, with D unclear. V lost 0 bases, J lost 0 bases, and 9 bases lay in between. There are 17 residues in the CDR3. Germline V gene data show CDR1 as LGHNA and CDR2 as YSLEER. In DNA, the CDR3 is TGCGCCAGCAGCCAAGAAAGGACTCTCTCCTATAATTCACCCCTCCACTTT. This translates into CASSQERTLSYNSPLHF.

The chain recombines TRBV5-1 with TRBJ1-4, with 10 bases that match TRBD1. The germline V gene encodes CDR1 SGHRS and CDR2 YFSETQ. The CDR3 runs 16 residues. V was pared by 2 bases and J by 8 bases, with 9 bases of the junction left unmatched. CDR3 sequence: CASSLGPRDRGEKLFF. The CDR3 bases are TGCGCCAGCAGCTTAGGCCCCCGGGACAGGGGAGAAAAACTGTTTTTT.

The chain is built from TRBV5-6 and TRBJ2-7, with no clear D. The CDR3 is made up of 13 amino acids. Germline V gene data show CDR1 as SGHDT and CDR2 as YYEEEE. Trimming left V 1 base short and J 0 bases short, with 5 bases between. In DNA form, the CDR3 reads TGTGCCAGCAGCTTGACTGACTCCTACGAGCAGTACTTC. As protein: CASSLTDSYEQYF.